A selection of T cell receptor beta chains follows, all from one sample in a study of blood T cell repertoires in COVID-19. Libraries were prepared by immunoSEQ multiplex PCR; TCRdb keeps only in-frame clonotypes and omits some of them. Of just over 95,000 clones in the sample, 75% to 85% were seen once. The material sequenced was peripheral blood. These receptors were collected from a man aged 55-75 years with acute or convalescent COVID-19. Each CDR3 is given with its conserved first and last residue. D genes are given only for firm matches. Clone size is stated in some rows and not others, as once, few, many or a class when expanded.

V	size	J	D	CDR3	DNA
TRBV3-1/TRBV3-2	NA	TRBJ1-1	TRBD1	CASSLEGANTEAFF	TGTGCCAGCAGCCTCGAGGGGGCAAACACTGAAGCTTTCTTT
TRBV30	NA	TRBJ2-5	NA	CAWTATEETQYF	TGTGCCTGGACTGCCACAGAAGAGACCCAGTACTTC
TRBV6-4	NA	TRBJ2-3	TRBD1	CASSDSSRGPADTQYF	TGTGCCAGCAGTGACTCATCAAGGGGGCCAGCGGATACGCAGTATTTT
TRBV6-1	NA	TRBJ1-2	TRBD1	CASSEFTGEVYGYTF	TGTGCCAGCAGTGAGTTTACAGGGGAAGTCTATGGCTACACCTTC
TRBV30	NA	TRBJ1-2	NA	CAWSTSRGYTF	TGTGCCTGGAGTACCAGCAGGGGCTACACCTTC
TRBV29-1	NA	TRBJ2-2	TRBD2	CSVLAANTGELFF	TGCAGCGTCCTAGCGGCGAACACCGGGGAGCTGTTTTTT
TRBV7-2	NA	TRBJ1-1	NA	CASSFLTGSGAFF	TGTGCCAGCAGCTTTCTTACAGGTTCCGGGGCTTTCTTT
TRBV24-1	NA	TRBJ2-3	TRBD2	CATTPGLAGEAGSTDTQYF	TGTGCCACCACCCCGGGACTAGCGGGAGAAGCGGGGAGCACAGATACGCAGTATTTT
TRBV20-1	NA	TRBJ2-7	TRBD1	CSAPDREWQYF	TGCAGTGCTCCCGACAGGGAGTGGCAGTACTTC
TRBV19	few	TRBJ2-1	TRBD2	CASSIGREGRGEQFF	TGTGCCAGTAGTATAGGACGGGAGGGCCGGGGTGAGCAGTTCTTC
TRBV18	NA	TRBJ2-2	NA	CASRGNTGELFF	TGTGCCAGTCGCGGGAACACCGGGGAGCTGTTTTTT
TRBV6-5	NA	TRBJ2-7	NA	CASRRENFIYEQYF	TGTGCCAGCAGACGGGAGAATTTTATCTACGAGCAGTACTTC
TRBV4-1	NA	TRBJ2-6	TRBD1	CASSLRQGASAGANVLTF	TGCGCCAGCAGCCTAAGACAGGGGGCATCTGCCGGGGCCAACGTCCTGACTTTC
TRBV13	NA	TRBJ2-1	TRBD2	CASSTFGTSGINEQFF	TGTGCCAGCAGCACATTTGGGACTAGCGGGATCAATGAGCAGTTCTTC
TRBV19	NA	TRBJ1-5	NA	CASSPRGADQPQHF	TGTGCCAGTTCCCCTCGGGGAGCTGATCAGCCCCAGCATTTT
TRBV29-1	NA	TRBJ1-2	TRBD1	CSVVRGQEAGYTF	TGCAGCGTGGTACGTGGACAGGAGGCGGGCTACACCTTC
TRBV4-1	few	TRBJ2-1	NA	CASSPTLVIEQFF	TGCGCCAGCAGCCCCACACTAGTTATTGAGCAGTTCTTC
TRBV29-1	NA	TRBJ1-6	NA	CSVAQTDNSPLHF	TGCAGCGTTGCCCAGACAGACAATTCACCCCTCCACTTT
TRBV6-5	few	TRBJ2-3	TRBD2	CASRESGGWWDTQYF	TGTGCCAGCAGGGAGAGCGGGGGGTGGTGGGATACGCAGTATTTT
TRBV2	NA	TRBJ2-2	TRBD2	CASSERSGGASGELFF	TGTGCCAGCAGTGAAAGGAGCGGGGGGGCATCCGGGGAGCTGTTTTTT
TRBV6-6	NA	TRBJ1-1	NA	CASSYSRDSSTEAFF	TGTGCCAGCAGTTACTCGAGAGACAGTAGCACTGAAGCTTTCTTT
TRBV25-1	NA	TRBJ1-1	NA	CASSPRLEHTEAFF	TGTGCCAGCAGTCCGAGATTAGAGCACACTGAAGCTTTCTTT
TRBV19	NA	TRBJ1-1	NA	CASLDKPNTEAFF	TGTGCCAGTTTGGACAAACCAAACACTGAAGCTTTCTTT
TRBV6-5	NA	TRBJ1-2	NA	CASRAGDGYTF	TGTGCCAGCAGAGCAGGGGACGGCTACACCTTC
TRBV19	few	TRBJ2-5	TRBD1	CASSVRTGSGKTQYF	TGTGCCAGTAGTGTTAGGACAGGTTCGGGGAAGACCCAGTACTTC
TRBV4-1	NA	TRBJ1-1	TRBD1	CASSHADREAFF	TGCGCCAGCAGCCACGCGGACAGGGAAGCTTTCTTT
TRBV19	NA	TRBJ2-3	TRBD1	CASSPGAGTGAKDTQYF	TGTGCCAGTAGTCCCGGCGCCGGGACAGGGGCGAAAGATACGCAGTATTTT
TRBV11-3	NA	TRBJ2-1	TRBD2	CASSLGGTSAYNEQFF	TGTGCCAGCAGCCTAGGGGGGACTAGCGCCTACAATGAGCAGTTCTTC
TRBV15	once	TRBJ2-3	NA	CATSWTEITDTQYF	TGTGCCACCAGCTGGACAGAAATCACAGATACGCAGTATTTT
TRBV19	NA	TRBJ1-1	TRBD1	CATSTGSTEAFF	TGTGCCACTTCGACAGGGAGTACTGAAGCTTTCTTT
TRBV7-9	NA	TRBJ2-3	NA	CASSFYRVSTDTQYF	TGTGCCAGCAGCTTCTACAGGGTTAGCACAGATACGCAGTATTTT
TRBV10-3	NA	TRBJ1-1	NA	CAISASNTEAFF	TGTGCCATCAGTGCCAGTAACACTGAAGCTTTCTTT
TRBV5-1	NA	TRBJ1-6	TRBD1	CASSHGQGNSPLHF	TGCGCCAGCAGCCATGGACAGGGTAATTCACCCCTCCACTTT
TRBV9	NA	TRBJ2-1	NA	CASRDVGGEQFF	TGTGCCAGCAGGGATGTGGGGGGTGAGCAGTTCTTC
TRBV9	NA	TRBJ2-1	TRBD2	CASSPGTSGLNEQFF	TGTGCCAGCAGCCCCGGGACTAGCGGCCTCAATGAGCAGTTCTTC
TRBV9	NA	TRBJ1-2	NA	CASSPHPPTVDLSGYTF	TGTGCCAGCAGCCCCCACCCCCCGACAGTGGACCTTTCGGGCTACACCTTC
TRBV11-3	NA	TRBJ2-1	TRBD1	CASSLNRWGQGFHNEQFF	TGTGCCAGCAGCTTAAATCGTTGGGGACAGGGGTTCCACAATGAGCAGTTCTTC
TRBV4-1	NA	TRBJ1-5	NA	CASSQSDSGLGQPQHF	TGCGCCAGCAGCCAGAGCGACTCCGGGTTGGGTCAGCCCCAGCATTTT
TRBV4-1	NA	TRBJ1-4	TRBD1	CASSPGQGGEKLFF	TGCGCCAGCAGCCCTGGACAGGGTGGTGAAAAACTGTTTTTT
TRBV6-6	NA	TRBJ1-1	NA	CASRTRQDTEAFF	TGTGCCAGCAGGACCCGACAGGACACTGAAGCTTTCTTT
TRBV4-1	few	TRBJ2-7	NA	CASSPTTSRGSEQYF	TGCGCCAGCAGCCCGACCACTAGCCGGGGGTCCGAGCAGTACTTC